The rows below give T cell receptor beta chains drawn from one sample of a study of cytomegalovirus exposure and HLA in healthy donors. The data were produced by immunoSEQ multiplex PCR, yet TCRdb's version contains in-frame clones alone and is incomplete. The data contain 110,000 to 150,000 clones, just under 85% of them singletons. The sample taken for sequencing was PBMCs. These receptor sequences come from a woman between 35 and 50 years old in good health and CMV-seronegative. Both conserved end residues are part of each CDR3. D genes are given only for firm matches. A row's size may be missing; if present it is once, few, many or a size class.

d_call j_call clone_size v_call cdr3_aa cdr3_nt
. TRBJ1-5 few TRBV4-2 CASSQDLEGPQHF TGTGCCAGCAGCCAAGATCTCGAGGGGCCCCAGCATTTT
. TRBJ2-1 . TRBV13 CASSPMDYYNEQFF TGTGCCAGCAGCCCCATGGACTATTACAATGAGCAGTTCTTC
TRBD2 TRBJ2-3 . TRBV28 CASSPRGRVTDTQYF TGTGCCAGCAGTCCGAGAGGGAGGGTCACAGATACGCAGTATTTT
TRBD1 TRBJ1-4 . TRBV28 CASSLGQGARKLFF TGTGCCAGCAGTTTAGGACAGGGGGCGCGAAAACTGTTTTTT
. TRBJ2-7 . TRBV7-2 CASSLAAGSYEQYF TGTGCCAGCAGCTTAGCTGCGGGTTCCTACGAGCAGTACTTC
TRBD2 TRBJ2-3 few TRBV5-1 CASSLTSGRTDTQYF TGCGCCAGCAGCCTTACTAGCGGGAGGACAGATACGCAGTATTTT
TRBD1 TRBJ2-3 . TRBV28 CASKWTGLSDTQYF TGTGCCAGCAAATGGACAGGGTTGTCAGATACGCAGTATTTT
TRBD1 TRBJ2-5 . TRBV13 CASSLGRTGQETQYF TGTGCCAGCAGCTTAGGCCGGACAGGGCAAGAGACCCAGTACTTC
TRBD2 TRBJ2-1 . TRBV5-1 CASSLAMGDRGTWTSGSRNEQFF TGCGCCAGCAGCTTGGCCATGGGGGACAGGGGGACATGGACTAGCGGGAGTCGTAATGAGCAGTTCTTC
. TRBJ2-1 . TRBV7-3 CASSAHSGEQFF TGTGCCAGCAGCGCCCATAGTGGTGAGCAGTTCTTC
TRBD2 TRBJ2-7 . TRBV6-1 CASSEVALADYEQYF TGTGCCAGCAGTGAAGTCGCACTAGCGGACTACGAGCAGTACTTC